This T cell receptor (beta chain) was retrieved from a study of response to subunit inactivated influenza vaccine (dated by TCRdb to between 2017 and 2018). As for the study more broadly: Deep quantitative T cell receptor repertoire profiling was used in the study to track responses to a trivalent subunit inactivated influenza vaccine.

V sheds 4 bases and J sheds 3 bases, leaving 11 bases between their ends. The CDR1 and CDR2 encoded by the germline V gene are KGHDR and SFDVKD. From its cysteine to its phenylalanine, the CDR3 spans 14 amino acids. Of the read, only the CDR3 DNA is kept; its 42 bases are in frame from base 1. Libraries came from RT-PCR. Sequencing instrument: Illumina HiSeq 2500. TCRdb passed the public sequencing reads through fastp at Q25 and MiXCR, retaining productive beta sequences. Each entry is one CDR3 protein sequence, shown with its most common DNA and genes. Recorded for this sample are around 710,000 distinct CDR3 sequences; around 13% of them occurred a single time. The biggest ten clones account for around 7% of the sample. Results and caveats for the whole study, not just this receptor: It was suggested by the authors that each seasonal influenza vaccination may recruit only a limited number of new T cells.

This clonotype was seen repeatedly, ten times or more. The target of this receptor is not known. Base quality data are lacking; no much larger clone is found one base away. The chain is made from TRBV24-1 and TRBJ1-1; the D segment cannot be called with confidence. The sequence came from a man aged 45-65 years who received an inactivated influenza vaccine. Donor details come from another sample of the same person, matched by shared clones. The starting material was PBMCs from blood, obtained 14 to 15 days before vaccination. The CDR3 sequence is CATSEPGRDTEAFF. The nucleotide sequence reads TGTGCCACCAGTGAGCCGGGTAGAGACACTGAAGCTTTCTTT.